The 30 T cell receptor beta chains in this list originate from one sample, sequenced in a study of T cell responses to AZD1222 COVID-19 vaccine. The protocol was immunoSEQ multiplex PCR, while the TCRdb copy is restricted to in-frame clones and leaves out a portion. The sample gives tens of thousands of clones, around nine tenths of which show up once; roughly 3.1% is in the top ten. The sample here was peripheral blood, taken 28 days after the second AZD1222 dose. The receptors originated from an adult who received the AZD1222 COVID-19 vaccine.

The V gene is TRBV5-4, the J gene TRBJ1-3, with D possibly matching TRBD1 (6 bases). The CDR3 consists of 16 residues. Deletions cut 0 bases from V and 0 bases from J, with 10 bases between. Germline loops: CDR1 SGHNT, CDR2 YYREEE (reference sequence). The CDR3 loop reads CASSLEGHLSGNTIYF. In nucleotides, the CDR3 is TGTGCCAGCAGCTTGGAGGGACACCTCTCTGGAAACACCATATATTTT.

This chain joins TRBV7-2 and TRBJ1-2; D call uncertain. V lost 0 bases and J 5 bases, leaving 16 bases between the germline ends. Germline V gives CDR1 SGHTA, CDR2 FQGNSA. There are 16 residues in the CDR3. CDR3 amino acids: CASSLAFSAEVYGYTF. CDR3 bases: TGTGCCAGCAGCTTAGCTTTCTCTGCGGAGGTGTATGGCTACACCTTC.

This clone occurred once. J is TRBJ1-4 and V is TRBV18, with 7 nucleotides matching TRBD1. After removal of 0 bases from V and 6 bases from J, the junction contained 7 bases not matched to a gene. The length of the CDR3 is 16 residues. Germline V gene lookup returns CDR1 KGHSH and CDR2 LQKENI. CDR3: CASSPPRQGWDEKLFF. The CDR3 nucleotides read TGTGCCAGCTCACCACCTAGACAGGGATGGGATGAAAAACTGTTTTTT.

This clone appeared a single time. The CDR3 nucleotides read TGTGCCAGTAGTGGCAATCTGACACAAAGTCGGGCCAACGTCCTGACTTTC. It specifies CASSGNLTQSRANVLTF. J is TRBJ2-6 and V is TRBV19; D remains ambiguous. Per germline, CDR1 LNHDA and CDR2 SQIVND (reference sequence). Deletions cut 5 bases from V and 5 bases from J, with 19 bases between. This CDR3 is 17 amino acids long. Together with reference TRBV19 and TRBJ2-6, the CDR3 gives the full variable domain: DGGITQSPKYLFRKEGQNVTLSCEQNLNHDAMYWYRQDPGQGLRLIYYSQIVNDFQKGDIAEGYSVSREKKESFPLTVTSAQKNPTAFYLCASSGNLTQSRANVLTFGAGSRLTVL.

The gene calls are TRBV30 and TRBJ1-2; 12 nucleotides agree with TRBD1. The CDR3 extends over 16 amino acids. Germline CDR1 and CDR2: GTSNPN and SVGIG (reference sequence). The V gene end was trimmed by 2 bases and the J gene end by 5 bases; junction bases not matched to a gene: 9. The CDR3 coding sequence is TGTGCCTGGAGTCAAGGCTGGGGACAGGGGGCATATGGCTACACCTTC. Its translation is CAWSQGWGQGAYGYTF.

As concerns this clone: The sample carries other DNA sequences with the same CDR3. V is TRBV18 and J is TRBJ2-1; 13 bases agree with TRBD2. V gave up 2 bases and J gave up 6 bases; unmatched junction bases: 1. Germline CDR1 and CDR2: KGHSH and LQKENI. This CDR3 contains 15 residues. The CDR3 protein is CASSPTSGGANEQFF. The DNA for the CDR3 is TGTGCCAGCTCACCAACTAGCGGGGGGGCCAATGAGCAGTTCTTC.

The V call is TRBV30, the J call TRBJ1-6; no reliable D call. Germline CDR1 GTSNPN, CDR2 SVGIG (reference sequence). V was trimmed by 3 bases and J by 8 bases, leaving 20 bases between them. The CDR3 consists of 16 residues. In DNA form, the CDR3 reads TGTGCCTGGAGCCCTGCTAGGCAAAATCGGTATTCACCCCTCCACTTT. This codes for CAWSPARQNRYSPLHF.

The chain combines TRBV6-2 or TRBV6-3 with TRBJ2-5; TRBD2 agrees at 7 bases. Per the germline V gene, CDR1 is MNHEY and CDR2 is SVGEGT. The CDR3 has 15 amino acids. J was trimmed by 4 bases and V by 2 bases; bases with no gene match: 7. CDR3 DNA: TGTGCCAGCAGTTACGCGGGGGTGTTAGGAGAGACCCAGTACTTC. Translation gives CASSYAGVLGETQYF.

The chain links TRBV5-1 to TRBJ2-1, with TRBD2 matching 9 bases. The junction had 6 bases not matched to a gene; V was cut back by 4 bases and J by 4 bases. The CDR3 runs to 15 residues. Germline loops: CDR1 SGHRS, CDR2 YFSETQ. The CDR3 DNA follows: TGCGCCAGCAGCCCCGGGACTAGCACTTACAATGAGCAGTTCTTC. This codes for CASSPGTSTYNEQFF.

V usage is TRBV5-6 and J usage is TRBJ1-6; no clear D gene. Trimming took 5 bases from V and 5 from J, leaving 11 bases between them. CDR3 size: 14 residues. In germline, CDR1 is SGHDT, CDR2 YYEEEE. The CDR3 nucleotides are TGTGCCAGCAGGGCCGATGGTGATAATTCACCCCTCCACTTT. This codes for CASRADGDNSPLHF.

About this clone: Within the sample, other DNA sequences also encode this same CDR3. This rearrangement joins TRBV15 to TRBJ1-3; D is ambiguous. The CDR3 spans 16 residues. V lost 0 bases, J lost 0 bases, and 9 bases lay in between. Germline values: CDR1 LNHNV, CDR2 YYDKDF (reference sequence). The CDR3 DNA is TGTGCCACCAGCAGAGATCGAGGGAGCTCTGGAAACACCATATATTTT. Amino acid sequence: CATSRDRGSSGNTIYF.

The chain recombines TRBV19 with TRBJ1-3; a possible D gene is TRBD1 (5 bases). The germline V gene has CDR1 LNHDA and CDR2 SQIVND (reference sequence). Trimming removed 2 bases at V and 2 bases at J, with 13 bases between. CDR3 size: 16 residues. CDR3: CASSIRDYAPGNTIYF. The DNA for the CDR3 is TGTGCCAGTAGTATACGGGACTACGCACCTGGAAACACCATATATTTT.

The sample holds one count of this clone. The rearrangement uses TRBV30 and TRBJ1-4, with D maybe TRBD1 (5 bases). Trimming removed 3 bases from V and 1 base from J, with 9 bases in between. Germline V gene lookup returns CDR1 GTSNPN and CDR2 SVGIG (reference sequence). The CDR3 runs 14 residues. The CDR3 coding sequence is TGTGCCTGGAGGGGAGGGGTAACTAATGAAAAACTGTTTTTT. It translates to CAWRGGVTNEKLFF.

The chain combines TRBV9 with TRBJ2-5; D possibly corresponds to TRBD2 (6 bases). From germline, CDR1 is SGDLS and CDR2 YYNGEE. V dropped 3 bases and J dropped 4 bases, with 22 bases sitting between them. The CDR3 runs to 17 residues. CDR3 amino acids: CASSAGGGSVFRETQYF. The CDR3 nucleotides are TGTGCCAGCAGCGCCGGGGGAGGTAGCGTCTTTCGAGAGACCCAGTACTTC.

The chain uses TRBV6-2 or TRBV6-3 and TRBJ1-2, with 8 bases lining up with TRBD1. After removal of 2 bases from V and 4 bases from J, the junction contained 12 bases not matched to a gene. Germline lookup yields CDR1 MNHEY and CDR2 SVGEGT. The CDR3 length is 17 residues. The CDR3 is CASSYPPGRGPGYGYTF. In nucleotides, the CDR3 is TGTGCCAGCAGTTACCCTCCCGGCAGGGGGCCTGGCTATGGCTACACCTTC.

The J gene is TRBJ2-2, the V gene TRBV30; weak D call: TRBD2 (5 bases). CDR3 size: 13 residues. V shed 3 bases and J shed 6 bases, with 11 bases lying between them. Germline CDR1 is GTSNPN and CDR2 is SVGIG (reference sequence). DNA of the CDR3: TGTGCCTGGAGCCGCGGGTCGGCCGGGGAGCTGTTTTTT. Its translation: CAWSRGSAGELFF.

The J gene is TRBJ1-2, the V gene TRBV2; tentatively, D is TRBD1 (5 bases). This CDR3 region has 13 residues. V was clipped by 0 bases and J by 8 bases, with 10 bases between them. Looked up from germline, CDR1 is SNHLY and CDR2 is FYNNEI. The CDR3 nucleotides read TGTGCCAGCAGTGAAGCCCGGCAGGGAGGCTACACCTTC. Its translation is CASSEARQGGYTF.

The chain recombines TRBV5-1 with TRBJ2-7; 7 bases fit TRBD1. Per germline, CDR1 SGHRS and CDR2 YFSETQ. Unmatched junction bases numbered 4, after V lost 4 bases and J lost 6 bases. This CDR3 comprises 12 residues. In DNA, the CDR3 is TGCGCCAGCAGCCTCACAGGGGCCGAGCAGTACTTC. Amino acids: CASSLTGAEQYF. Looking up the rest from reference TRBV5-1 and TRBJ2-7 gives the full variable domain: KAGVTQTPRYLIKTRGQQVTLSCSPISGHRSVSWYQQTPGQGLQFLFEYFSETQRNKGNFPGRFSGRQFSNSRSEMNVSTLELGDSALYLCASSLTGAEQYFGPGTRLTVT.

This chain uses TRBV19 with TRBJ1-1, with 7 nucleotides matching TRBD1. After removal of 4 bases from V and 7 bases from J, the junction contained 6 bases not matched to a gene. The CDR3 sequence is 13 residues long. Germline CDR1 is LNHDA and CDR2 is SQIVND (reference sequence). The CDR3 sequence is CASSKGQRLEAFF. The CDR3 DNA is TGTGCCAGTAGTAAGGGACAGCGACTTGAAGCTTTCTTT.

As to this clone: One end of the junction does not line up with germline, which may come from a read error. The chain has TRBV6-5 and TRBJ2-7; 8 bases map to TRBD2. Germline V gene lookup returns CDR1 MNHEY and CDR2 SVGAGI. The CDR3 consists of 13 residues. The CDR3 DNA reads TGTGCCAGCAGCCGCAGTCAGGGCCCGGGGGGGATCTTC. Protein: CASSRSQGPGGIF.

J is TRBJ1-6 and V is TRBV19; D is perhaps TRBD1 (6 bases). The CDR3 sequence is 14 residues long. CDR1 LNHDA and CDR2 SQIVND come from the germline V gene (reference sequence). The V gene lost 7 bases and the J gene lost 7 bases, with 14 bases spanning the gap. The CDR3 DNA reads TGTGCCAGTATAGAACAGGGTGGAAATTCACCCCTCCACTTT. Translation: CASIEQGGNSPLHF.

The chain links TRBV6-6 to TRBJ1-1; TRBD1 is a possible D gene (6 bases). The CDR3 covers 15 residues. Trimming took off 4 bases at V and 5 bases at J, with 17 bases between the two ends. CDR1 and CDR2 from the germline V gene are MNHNY and SVGAGI (reference sequence). The CDR3 is CASSSRDTGRTEAFF. CDR3 DNA: TGTGCCAGCAGTTCCCGGGACACGGGGCGGACTGAAGCTTTCTTT.

The chain is built from TRBV30 and TRBJ2-1, with D possibly called TRBD1 or TRBD2 (6 bases each). Trimming took 2 bases from V and 6 from J, leaving 14 bases between them. Germline CDR1 is GTSNPN and CDR2 is SVGIG (reference sequence). The CDR3 totals 14 residues. The CDR3 loop is CAWSPGGPRNEQFF. CDR3 nucleotides: TGTGCCTGGAGTCCCGGGGGCCCCCGCAATGAGCAGTTCTTC. Full variable domain (rest looked up from reference TRBV30 and TRBJ2-1): SQTIHQWPATLVQPVGSPLSLECTVEGTSNPNLYWYRQAAGRGLQLLFYSVGIGQISSEVPQNLSASRPQDRQFILSSKKLLLSDSGFYLCAWSPGGPRNEQFFGPGTRLTVL.

The chain uses TRBV5-1 and TRBJ2-4, with a tentative D call TRBD1 (7 bases). Germline V CDR1 and CDR2: SGHRS, YFSETQ. The length of the CDR3 is 14 residues. Trimming took 0 bases from V and 6 from J, leaving 10 bases between them. The CDR3 protein is CASSLDQGGNIQYF. As DNA, the CDR3 is TGCGCCAGCAGCTTGGATCAGGGGGGAAACATTCAGTACTTC.

This clone was counted once. V usage is TRBV6-5 and J usage is TRBJ1-1, with D possibly being TRBD1 (5 bases). V gave up 0 bases and J gave up 7 bases, with 12 bases separating them. Germline CDR1 and CDR2: MNHEY and SVGAGI. The CDR3 loop spans 14 amino acids. The CDR3 bases are TGTGCCAGCAGTTACTCTCCATGGGACGTTGAAGCTTTCTTT. It codes for CASSYSPWDVEAFF.

The genes are TRBV2 and TRBJ1-5; 8 nucleotides align to TRBD1. The V gene end was trimmed by 6 bases and the J gene end by 2 bases; junction bases not matched to a gene: 3. This CDR3 has 14 amino acids. Per the germline V gene, CDR1 is SNHLY and CDR2 is FYNNEI. The CDR3 loop is CASRTGAGNQPQHF. CDR3 sequence (DNA): TGTGCCAGCAGGACAGGGGCTGGCAATCAGCCCCAGCATTTT.

The chain joins TRBV2 to TRBJ1-4, with TRBD1 matching over 7 bases. The CDR3 totals 14 residues. J lost 4 bases, V lost 5 bases, and 4 bases had no gene match. Germline values: CDR1 SNHLY, CDR2 FYNNEI. The CDR3 region is CASSRQGNNEKLFF. CDR3 nucleotide sequence: TGTGCCAGCAGTAGACAGGGTAATAATGAAAAACTGTTTTTT.

The gene calls are TRBV5-5 and TRBJ1-1; D ambiguous. In germline, CDR1 is SGHKS, CDR2 YYEKEE (reference sequence). Trimming removed 4 bases from V and 1 base from J, with 14 bases in between. The CDR3 runs 15 residues. The CDR3 DNA follows: TGTGCCAGCAGCACCACAGTACATCAGAACACTGAAGCTTTCTTT. The encoded protein is CASSTTVHQNTEAFF. Complete variable domain (other parts from reference TRBV5-5 and TRBJ1-1): DAGVTQSPTHLIKTRGQQVTLRCSPISGHKSVSWYQQVLGQGPQFIFQYYEKEERGRGNFPDRFSARQFPNYSSELNVNALLLGDSALYLCASSTTVHQNTEAFFGQGTRLTVV.

A word on this clone: Other DNA sequences from this sample encode an identical CDR3 as well. The chain recombines TRBV2 with TRBJ2-7; possible D gene TRBD1, 6 bases. The V end was cut by 3 bases, the J end by 4 bases, with 13 bases between. The CDR3 loop spans 14 amino acids. Germline CDR1 is SNHLY and CDR2 is FYNNEI. CDR3 sequence: CASSEQGQGYEQYF. The CDR3 DNA is TGTGCCAGCAGTGAGCAGGGGCAGGGTTACGAGCAGTACTTC.

The genes are TRBV11-2 and TRBJ1-1; D call uncertain. This CDR3 is built from 14 residues. Trimming took off 1 base at V and 0 bases at J, with 6 bases between the two ends. From germline, CDR1 is SGHAT and CDR2 FQNNGV. CDR3 region: CASSLGPVNTEAFF. The DNA for the CDR3 is TGTGCCAGCAGCTTAGGACCGGTGAACACTGAAGCTTTCTTT.